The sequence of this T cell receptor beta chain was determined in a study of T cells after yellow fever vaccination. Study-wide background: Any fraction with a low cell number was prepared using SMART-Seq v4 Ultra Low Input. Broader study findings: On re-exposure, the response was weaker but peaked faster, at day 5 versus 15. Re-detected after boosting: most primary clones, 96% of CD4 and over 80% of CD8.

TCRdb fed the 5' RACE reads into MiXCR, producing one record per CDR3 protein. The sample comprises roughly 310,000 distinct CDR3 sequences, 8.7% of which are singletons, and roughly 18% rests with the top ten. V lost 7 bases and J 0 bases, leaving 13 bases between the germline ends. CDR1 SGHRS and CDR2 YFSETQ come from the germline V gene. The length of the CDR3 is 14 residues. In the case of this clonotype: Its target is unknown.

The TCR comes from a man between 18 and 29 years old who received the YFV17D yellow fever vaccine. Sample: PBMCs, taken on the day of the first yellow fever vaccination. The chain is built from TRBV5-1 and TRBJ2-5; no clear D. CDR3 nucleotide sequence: TGCGCCAGCGGCGAACGGGTACACCAAGAGACCCAGTACTTC. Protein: CASGERVHQETQYF. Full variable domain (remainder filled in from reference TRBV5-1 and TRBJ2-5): KAGVTQTPRYLIKTRGQQVTLSCSPISGHRSVSWYQQTPGQGLQFLFEYFSETQRNKGNFPGRFSGRQFSNSRSEMNVSTLELGDSALYLCASGERVHQETQYFGPGTRLLVL.